This is a list of T cell receptor beta chains from one sample in a study of OX40 agonist ivuxolimab in advanced cancers. Clones were read by immunoSEQ multiplex PCR, and TCRdb kept only the in-frame ones, dropping some. The repertoire includes approximately 82,000 clones, 85% to 90% of them detected once, and about 0.52% sits in the top ten. The input for sequencing was CD4+ or CD8+ T cells sorted from blood, taken in a trial of the OX40 agonist ivuxolimab. Receptor source: an adult with an advanced solid tumor such as melanoma, head and neck, liver or kidney cancer. Each CDR3 is given with its conserved first and last residue. A D gene is named only where the DNA matches it firmly. Only part of the rows carry a size: once, few, many, or a class if the clone is expanded.

D,size,J,V,DNA,CDR3
-,-,TRBJ1-1,TRBV29-1,TGCAGCGTTGAGCTTTGGGCAGGCGTAAACACTGAAGCTTTCTTT,CSVELWAGVNTEAFF
-,few,TRBJ2-7,TRBV2,TGTGCCAGCAGTGTAGATCCATTGTCTCACGAGCAGTACTTC,CASSVDPLSHEQYF
TRBD1,-,TRBJ1-3,TRBV6-1,TGTGCCAGCAGTGTGGAGACAGGGTGGTATTTT,CASSVETGWYF
-,-,TRBJ1-1,TRBV5-1,TGCGCCAGCAGGGAGGATCGGTTTGAAGCTTTCTTT,CASREDRFEAFF
TRBD1,-,TRBJ2-2,TRBV7-2,TGTGCCAGCAGCGGACAGGGGACCGCGGACACCGGGGAGCTGTTTTTT,CASSGQGTADTGELFF
-,-,TRBJ2-6,TRBV14,TGTGCCAGCAGCCCGAGGGGGAACTCTGGGGCCAACGTCCTGACTTTC,CASSPRGNSGANVLTF
-,-,TRBJ2-1,TRBV4-1,TGCGCCAGCAGCCAAGGAGCTGGCCCGCCAATCAATGAGCAGTTCTTC,CASSQGAGPPINEQFF
-,-,TRBJ1-1,TRBV29-1,TGCAGCGTGACTCTTCTAGGGACTGAAGCTTTCTTT,CSVTLLGTEAFF
-,-,TRBJ1-1,TRBV25-1,TGTGCCAGCAGTGGTGGGGTTCAGAACACTGAAGCTTTCTTT,CASSGGVQNTEAFF
-,once,TRBJ2-3,TRBV5-4,TGTGCCAGCAGCCGGGATACAGATACGCAGTATTTT,CASSRDTDTQYF
-,-,TRBJ1-4,TRBV30,TGTGCCTGGACCAGGACCGGGAATGAAAAACTGTTTTTT,CAWTRTGNEKLFF
-,once,TRBJ1-2,TRBV2,TGTGCCAGCAGTGATGCCGGGTATGGCTACACCTTC,CASSDAGYGYTF
-,-,TRBJ2-7,TRBV7-2,TGTGCCAGCAGCTTAGGGTTTCGGACAGAGTACGAGCAGTACTTC,CASSLGFRTEYEQYF
-,-,TRBJ2-6,TRBV6-5,TGTGCCAGCAGTTACGGGAGCTCTGGGGCCAACGTCCTGACTTTC,CASSYGSSGANVLTF
-,-,TRBJ2-7,TRBV15,TGTGCCACCAGCAGAGTGGGTCCGTACGAGCAGTACTTC,CATSRVGPYEQYF
-,-,TRBJ1-1,TRBV7-8,TGTGCCAGCAGCTTAGATGGCAGGGTGAACACTGAAGCTTTCTTT,CASSLDGRVNTEAFF
TRBD1,once,TRBJ1-1,TRBV28,TGTGCCAGCAAAGGTGGGCAGGGGGTCACTGAAGCTTTCTTT,CASKGGQGVTEAFF
-,-,TRBJ2-2,TRBV30,TGTGCCTGGAGCGGGGGCGTCAGGGAGCACACCGGGGAGCTGTTTTTT,CAWSGGVREHTGELFF
TRBD1,-,TRBJ1-5,TRBV7-2,TGTGCCAGCAGCCCACAGGGGAATCAGCCCCAGCATTTT,CASSPQGNQPQHF
TRBD1,few,TRBJ1-4,TRBV6-1,TGTGCCAGCAGGGGGACAGGGGACCCGCTGAGCAAACTGTTTTTT,CASRGTGDPLSKLFF
-,-,TRBJ2-1,TRBV5-4,TGTGCCAGCAGCTTCGCGGGGAGTACAACCCGGCAGTTCTTC,CASSFAGSTTRQFF
TRBD1,-,TRBJ1-6,TRBV7-2,TGTGCCAGCAGCTACCGGGTAGGGACAGATAATTCACCCCTCCACTTT,CASSYRVGTDNSPLHF
-,-,TRBJ2-4,TRBV5-6,TGTGCCAGCAGCTTGGGGCTAGCGTGGAACATTCAGTACTTC,CASSLGLAWNIQYF
TRBD2,-,TRBJ2-7,TRBV19,TGTGCCAGTAGTAAAGAAAGCGGGACTTACGAGCAGTACTTC,CASSKESGTYEQYF
TRBD1,-,TRBJ1-2,TRBV19,TGTGCCAGTAGTATAGATCTAAGGGGGCGCGGCTACACCTTC,CASSIDLRGRGYTF
TRBD2,-,TRBJ2-3,TRBV9,TGTGCCAGCAGCGTAGATAGCGGGGGACCAGATACGCAGTATTTT,CASSVDSGGPDTQYF
TRBD1,-,TRBJ1-4,TRBV14,TGTGCCAGCAGCTCCCGGACAGGCCCTAATGAAAAACTGTTTTTT,CASSSRTGPNEKLFF
-,-,TRBJ2-5,TRBV7-3,TGTGCCAGCAGCTTAGTAAGCACGGAGACCCAGTACTTC,CASSLVSTETQYF
-,-,TRBJ1-1,TRBV7-9,TGTGCCAGCACGTTTCCCCCCCGGGATCCGGCTTTCTTT,CASTFPPRDPAFF
-,-,TRBJ1-5,TRBV19,TGTGCCAGTTGGGGGGGGCGAGGTAATCAGCCCCAGCATTTT,CASWGGRGNQPQHF
-,-,TRBJ2-7,TRBV25-1,TGTGCCAGCGAACCCGGGACGACGTCCTACGAGCAGTACTTC,CASEPGTTSYEQYF
-,-,TRBJ2-4,TRBV27,TGTGCCAGCAAGAGTAGGGAAGGGGGTAAAAACATTCAGTACTTC,CASKSREGGKNIQYF
-,-,TRBJ2-7,TRBV30,TGTGCCTGGAGGAAGCAGGGCCGGGGCGAGCAGTACTTC,CAWRKQGRGEQYF
-,-,TRBJ2-5,TRBV5-1,TGCGCCAGCAGCTTAGATCGGGGAGAGACCCAGTACTTC,CASSLDRGETQYF
-,-,TRBJ1-1,TRBV19,TGTGCCAGTAGTATAAGTCGATACCTTTGGAGGAACACTGAAGCTTTCTTT,CASSISRYLWRNTEAFF
TRBD2,-,TRBJ2-1,TRBV7-7,TGTGCCAGCAGCTCCGGGGCGGGAGGTTACAATGAGCAGTTCTTC,CASSSGAGGYNEQFF
TRBD1,once,TRBJ2-1,TRBV2,TGTGCCAGCAGACCGGGACAGGGGCTGGACAATGAGCAGTTCTTC,CASRPGQGLDNEQFF
-,-,TRBJ1-2,TRBV2,TGTGCCAGCAGTTCGCGCGGTGCTTCTAACTATGGCTACACCTTC,CASSSRGASNYGYTF
TRBD2,-,TRBJ2-1,TRBV7-3,TGTGCCAGCAGCTTAACGGCTAGCGGGAGGGGTGAGCAGTTCTTC,CASSLTASGRGEQFF
-,-,TRBJ1-1,TRBV7-2,TGTGCCAGCAGCTCCGGGGGAGGGGCTGTGAACACTGAAGCTTTCTTT,CASSSGGGAVNTEAFF
TRBD1,-,TRBJ1-1,TRBV30,TGTGCCTGGAGTAAAACAGGGGTCAGAACTGAAGCTTTCTTT,CAWSKTGVRTEAFF
-,-,TRBJ1-5,TRBV7-2,TGTGCCAGCAGCTTAAGGCCGGGGGGGAATCAGCCCCAGCATTTT,CASSLRPGGNQPQHF
TRBD1,once,TRBJ1-1,TRBV5-1,TGCGCCAGCAGCAGACTAGGACAGGGGCCGGGAGGAGCTTTCTTT,CASSRLGQGPGGAFF
-,once,TRBJ1-2,TRBV5-1,TGCGCCAGCAGCTTGGACAGGTGGGATGGCTACACCTTC,CASSLDRWDGYTF
-,-,TRBJ1-5,TRBV6-6,TGTGCCAGCAGTTACCTTGGCAAAAACCAGCCCCAGCATTTT,CASSYLGKNQPQHF
TRBD1,-,TRBJ1-2,TRBV7-2,TGTGCCAGCAGCGACAACAGGGGGCGGAACCCCTATGGCTACACCTTC,CASSDNRGRNPYGYTF
-,-,TRBJ1-2,TRBV5-6,TGTGCCAGCAGCGCCGACAGGACTTATGGCTACACCTTC,CASSADRTYGYTF
TRBD2,-,TRBJ2-3,TRBV28,TGTGCCAGCAGTCCATTTGTTGGGGGAGGGATTCTTACAGATACGCAGTATTTT,CASSPFVGGGILTDTQYF
-,-,TRBJ1-1,TRBV7-2,TGTGCCAGCAGCCCCCAGGGGTTCGGCACTGAAGCTTTCTTT,CASSPQGFGTEAFF
-,-,TRBJ1-1,TRBV6-6,TGTGCCAGCAGTTTGGATACAGGGCTGACGACTGAAGCTTTCTTT,CASSLDTGLTTEAFF
-,-,TRBJ2-7,TRBV28,TGTGCCAGCAGTTCCGAAACGCCCGGTTCCTACGAGCAGTACTTC,CASSSETPGSYEQYF
-,-,TRBJ1-5,TRBV28,TGTGCCAGCAGTCTCCCGGGGGTTCAGCCCCAGCATTTT,CASSLPGVQPQHF